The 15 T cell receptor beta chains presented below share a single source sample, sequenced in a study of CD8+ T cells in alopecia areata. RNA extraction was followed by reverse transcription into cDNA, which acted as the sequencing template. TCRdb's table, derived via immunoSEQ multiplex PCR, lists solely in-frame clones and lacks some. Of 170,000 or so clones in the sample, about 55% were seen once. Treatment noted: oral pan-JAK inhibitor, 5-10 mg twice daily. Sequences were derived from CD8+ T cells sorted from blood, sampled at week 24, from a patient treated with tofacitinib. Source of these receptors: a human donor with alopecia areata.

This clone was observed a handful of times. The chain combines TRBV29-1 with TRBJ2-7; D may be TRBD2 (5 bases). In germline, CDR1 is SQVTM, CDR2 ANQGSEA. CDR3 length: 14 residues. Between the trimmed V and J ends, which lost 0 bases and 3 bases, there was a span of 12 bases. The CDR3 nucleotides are TGCAGCGTTGAAGATCAGACCCGGGGCTACGAGCAGTACTTC. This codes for CSVEDQTRGYEQYF.

The CDR3 here is CASSHRGPYYEQYF. CDR3 coding DNA: TGTGCCAGCAGCCACAGGGGGCCCTACTACGAGCAGTACTTC. The gene calls are TRBV14 and TRBJ2-7, with 8 bases aligning to TRBD1. Germline V gives CDR1 SGHDN, CDR2 FVKESK. With 3 bases clipped from V and 3 bases from J, the junction kept 4 bases outside the gene matches. This CDR3 has 14 residues.

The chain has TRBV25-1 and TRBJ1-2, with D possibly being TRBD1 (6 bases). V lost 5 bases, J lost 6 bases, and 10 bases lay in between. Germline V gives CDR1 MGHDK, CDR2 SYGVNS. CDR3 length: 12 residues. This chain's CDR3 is CASSFAGDGYTF. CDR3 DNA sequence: TGTGCCAGCAGTTTCGCAGGGGATGGCTACACCTTC.

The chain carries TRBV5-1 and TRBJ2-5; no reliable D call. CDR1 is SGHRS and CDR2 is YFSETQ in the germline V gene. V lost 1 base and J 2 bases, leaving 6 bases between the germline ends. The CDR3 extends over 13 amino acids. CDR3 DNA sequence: TGCGCCAGCAGCTTGAGGCAGCAAGAGACCCAGTACTTC. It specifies CASSLRQQETQYF.

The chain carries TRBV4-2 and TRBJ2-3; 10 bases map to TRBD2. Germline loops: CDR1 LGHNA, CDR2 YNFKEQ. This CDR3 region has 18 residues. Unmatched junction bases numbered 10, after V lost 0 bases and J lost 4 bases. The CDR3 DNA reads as TGTGCCAGCAGCCAAGACCTACCGGGACTAGCGCAGGCAGATACGCAGTATTTT. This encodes CASSQDLPGLAQADTQYF.

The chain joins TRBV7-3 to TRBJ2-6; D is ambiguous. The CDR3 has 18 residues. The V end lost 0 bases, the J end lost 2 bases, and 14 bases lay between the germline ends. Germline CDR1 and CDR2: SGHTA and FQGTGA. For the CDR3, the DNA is TGTGCCAGCAGCTTAACCGCGGCAAACGGGCCTGGGGCCAACGTCCTGACTTTC. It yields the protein CASSLTAANGPGANVLTF.

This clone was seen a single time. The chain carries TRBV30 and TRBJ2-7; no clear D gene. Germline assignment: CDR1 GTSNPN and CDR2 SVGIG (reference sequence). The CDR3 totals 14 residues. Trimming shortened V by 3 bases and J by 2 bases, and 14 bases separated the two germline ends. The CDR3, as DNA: TGTGCCTGGAGAAGTGCGAGAAGCCCCTACGAGCAGTACTTC. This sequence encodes CAWRSARSPYEQYF.

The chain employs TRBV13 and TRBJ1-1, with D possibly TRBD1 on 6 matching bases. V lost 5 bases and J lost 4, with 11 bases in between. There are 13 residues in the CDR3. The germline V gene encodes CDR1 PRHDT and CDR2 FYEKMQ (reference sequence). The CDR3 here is CASSPGQRTEAFF. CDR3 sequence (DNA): TGTGCCAGCAGCCCCGGACAGCGCACTGAAGCTTTCTTT. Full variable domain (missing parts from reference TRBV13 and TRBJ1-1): AAGVIQSPRHLIKEKRETATLKCYPIPRHDTVYWYQQGPGQDPQFLISFYEKMQSDKGSIPDRFSAQQFSDYHSELNMSSLELGDSALYFCASSPGQRTEAFFGQGTRLTVV.

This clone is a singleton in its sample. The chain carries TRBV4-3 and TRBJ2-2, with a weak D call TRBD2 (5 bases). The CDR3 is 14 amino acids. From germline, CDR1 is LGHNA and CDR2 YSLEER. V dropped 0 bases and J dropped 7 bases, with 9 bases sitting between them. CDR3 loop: CASSQDRRRGELFF. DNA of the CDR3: TGCGCCAGCAGCCAAGATCGGAGGCGCGGGGAGCTGTTTTTT.

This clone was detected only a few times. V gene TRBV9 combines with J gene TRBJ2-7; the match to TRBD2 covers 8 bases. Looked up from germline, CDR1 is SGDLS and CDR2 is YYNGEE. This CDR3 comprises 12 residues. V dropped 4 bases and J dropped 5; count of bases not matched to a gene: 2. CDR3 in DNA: TGTGCCAGCAGCCGGCGGGAGGACGAGCAGTACTTC. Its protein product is CASSRREDEQYF.

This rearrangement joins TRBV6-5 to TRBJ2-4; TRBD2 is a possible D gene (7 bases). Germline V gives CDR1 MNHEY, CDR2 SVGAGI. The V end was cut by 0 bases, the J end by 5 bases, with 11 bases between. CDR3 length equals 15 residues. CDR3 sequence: CASSYSWEGENIQYF. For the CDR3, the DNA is TGTGCCAGCAGTTACTCCTGGGAGGGGGAAAACATTCAGTACTTC.

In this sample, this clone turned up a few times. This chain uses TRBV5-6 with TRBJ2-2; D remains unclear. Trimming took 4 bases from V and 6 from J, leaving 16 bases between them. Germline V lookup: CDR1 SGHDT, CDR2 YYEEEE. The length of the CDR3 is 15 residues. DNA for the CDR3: TGTGCCAGCAGCGTCGCCCACCTTGGGCCCGGGGAGCTGTTTTTT. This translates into CASSVAHLGPGELFF. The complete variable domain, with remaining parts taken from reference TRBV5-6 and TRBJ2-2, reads DAGVTQSPTHLIKTRGQQVTLRCSPKSGHDTVSWYQQALGQGPQFIFQYYEEEERQRGNFPDRFSGHQFPNYSSELNVNALLLGDSALYLCASSVAHLGPGELFFGEGSRLTVL.

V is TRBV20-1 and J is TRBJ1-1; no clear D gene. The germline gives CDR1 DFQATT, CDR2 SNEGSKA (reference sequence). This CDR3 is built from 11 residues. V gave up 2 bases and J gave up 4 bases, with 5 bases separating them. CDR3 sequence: CSARILTEAFF. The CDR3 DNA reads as TGCAGTGCTAGAATCCTCACTGAAGCTTTCTTT.

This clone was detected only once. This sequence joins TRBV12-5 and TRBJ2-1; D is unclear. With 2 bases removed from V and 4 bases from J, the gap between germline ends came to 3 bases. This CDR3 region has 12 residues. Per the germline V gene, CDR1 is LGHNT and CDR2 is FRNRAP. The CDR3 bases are TGTGCTAGTGGTTTGAATTACAATGAGCAGTTCTTC. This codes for CASGLNYNEQFF.

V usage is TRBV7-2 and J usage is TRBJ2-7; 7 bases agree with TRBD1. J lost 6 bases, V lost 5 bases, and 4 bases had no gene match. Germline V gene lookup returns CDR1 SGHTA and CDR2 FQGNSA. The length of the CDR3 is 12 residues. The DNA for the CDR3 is TGTGCCAGCAGCCCGACAGGGCTCGAGCAGTACTTC. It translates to CASSPTGLEQYF.